Presented here are 3 T cell receptor beta chains from one specimen sequenced in a study of blood T cell repertoires in COVID-19. The data were produced by immunoSEQ multiplex PCR, yet TCRdb's version contains in-frame clones alone and is incomplete. The sample lists around 97,000 clones; 84% were seen once. Sequenced: peripheral blood. These receptors all stem from a human donor in a cohort sampled during active or convalescent COVID-19.

The chain combines TRBV12-3 or TRBV12-4 with TRBJ2-1; D is possibly TRBD2 (5 bases). Deletions cut 4 bases from V and 4 bases from J, with 8 bases between. The CDR3 spans 13 residues. CDR3 in DNA: TGTGCCAGCAGTTACACTAGTTACAATGAGCAGTTCTTC. The encoded protein is CASSYTSYNEQFF.

The chain joins TRBV18 to TRBJ2-5; no firm D call. CDR1 and CDR2 from the germline V gene are KGHSH and LQKENI. V lost 3 bases and J lost 2, with 7 bases in between. The CDR3 runs 13 residues. This chain's CDR3 is CASSPALQETQYF. CDR3 DNA: TGTGCCAGCTCACCGGCCCTTCAAGAGACCCAGTACTTC.

This clone was counted a single time. V is TRBV15 and J is TRBJ1-1; TRBD1 might be the D (5 bases). The CDR3 sequence is 17 residues long. V was trimmed by 0 bases and J by 1 base, leaving 15 bases between them. Germline CDR1 reads LNHNV; CDR2 reads YYDKDF (reference sequence). CDR3 nucleotide sequence: TGTGCCACCAGCAGAGACCCTTCCCAGGGTGCGAACACTGAAGCTTTCTTT. As protein: CATSRDPSQGANTEAFF.